Below, 9 T cell receptor beta chains from the same sample are listed, as sequenced in a study of early T cells in non-severe SARS-CoV-2 infection. TCRdb processed the 5' RACE reads anew with MiXCR; each CDR3 protein has one entry. The table includes approximately 52,000 distinct CDR3 sequences, around 8% detected once. Sequencing was carried out using whole blood. Receptors were obtained from an adult who was a healthcare worker with PCR-confirmed SARS-CoV-2 infection or an uninfected control (not recorded which).

This clonotype was seen at least ten times. V is TRBV20-1 and J is TRBJ2-7, with D tentatively TRBD1 or TRBD2 (7 bases each). The CDR3 spans 14 residues. Germline V lookup: CDR1 DFQATT, CDR2 SNEGSKA (reference sequence). Trimming took off 6 bases at V and 4 bases at J, with 19 bases between the two ends. CDR3 residues: CSAEKRDRGYEQYF. DNA for the CDR3: TGCAGTGCCGAGAAGCGGGACAGAGGATACGAGCAGTACTTC.

The genes are TRBV9 and TRBJ1-2, with 8 bases fitting TRBD1. The V and J ends lost 4 bases and 4 bases, in that order; junction bases with no gene match: 9. The CDR3 has 15 amino acids. The germline CDR1 and CDR2 sequences are SGDLS and YYNGEE. DNA of the CDR3: TGTGCCAGCAGCACGTGGACAGGGACGGGCTATGGCTACACCTTC. Protein product: CASSTWTGTGYGYTF.

This chain connects TRBV4-3 to TRBJ1-4, with D possibly TRBD1 on 5 matching bases. The V end was cut by 0 bases, the J end by 0 bases, with 17 bases between. The CDR3 contains 19 residues. Germline CDR1 is LGHNA and CDR2 is YSLEER. CDR3 protein: CASSQDTWGRSPTNEKLFF. The CDR3 region has the DNA TGCGCCAGCAGCCAAGATACCTGGGGACGGTCCCCAACTAATGAAAAACTGTTTTTT.

This clonotype turned up a few times. This chain uses TRBV6-5 with TRBJ1-6; 7 bases are shared with TRBD1. CDR3 length equals 12 residues. CDR1 and CDR2 (germline): MNHEY, SVGAGI. J was trimmed by 14 bases and V by 6 bases; bases with no gene match: 7. CDR3 residues: CASSSGQAALHF. The CDR3 nucleotides read TGTGCCAGCAGCTCCGGACAGGCAGCCCTCCACTTT.

This clonotype occurred a few times. CDR3: CSVTGGTEAFF. Written as DNA, the CDR3 is TGCAGCGTTACAGGGGGCACTGAAGCTTTCTTT. The chain is built from TRBV29-1 and TRBJ1-1; the match to TRBD1 covers 8 bases. Germline CDR1 and CDR2: SQVTM and ANQGSEA. The CDR3 has 11 residues. Germline trimming cut 5 bases from V and 4 bases from J; bases unmatched to any gene: 0.

In its sample, this clonotype was seen a few times. This rearrangement joins TRBV20-1 to TRBJ2-1, with TRBD2 matching 9 bases. CDR1 is DFQATT and CDR2 is SNEGSKA in the germline V gene (reference sequence). Losses at the gene ends were 4 bases for V and 4 bases for J; bases not matched to a gene: 5. This CDR3 has 14 residues. The DNA for the CDR3 is TGCAGTGCTACTCGACTAGCGGCTTACAATGAGCAGTTCTTC. It translates to CSATRLAAYNEQFF.

Judged by abundance, this clonotype is medium-sized. This CDR3 reads CASSQELAGGAKNIQYF. DNA of the CDR3: TGTGCCAGCAGCCAAGAACTAGCTGGAGGGGCCAAAAACATTCAGTACTTC. The rearrangement uses TRBV4-2 and TRBJ2-4, with D perhaps matching TRBD2 (6 bases). The germline V gene encodes CDR1 LGHNA and CDR2 YNFKEQ. This CDR3 spans 17 amino acids. The ends were cut back, 0 bases at V and 1 base at J, with 13 bases in the middle.

This clonotype occurred a few times. The chain combines TRBV5-6 with TRBJ1-1; a weak D match, TRBD1 (5 bases). The V end lost 2 bases, the J end lost 4 bases, and 12 bases lay between the germline ends. Germline V gives CDR1 SGHDT, CDR2 YYEEEE. The CDR3 has 14 amino acids. CDR3 loop: CASSFQGLSTEAFF. CDR3 DNA sequence: TGTGCCAGCAGCTTTCAGGGATTGAGCACTGAAGCTTTCTTT.

In this sample, this clonotype turned up a few times. J is TRBJ1-2 and V is TRBV4-2, with unresolved D. Per the germline V gene, CDR1 is LGHNA and CDR2 is YNFKEQ. This CDR3 has 12 residues. V lost 4 bases and J lost 6, with 9 bases in between. The CDR3 coding sequence is TGTGCCAGCAGCCGGTCGCCTAATGGCTACACCTTC. This encodes CASSRSPNGYTF.